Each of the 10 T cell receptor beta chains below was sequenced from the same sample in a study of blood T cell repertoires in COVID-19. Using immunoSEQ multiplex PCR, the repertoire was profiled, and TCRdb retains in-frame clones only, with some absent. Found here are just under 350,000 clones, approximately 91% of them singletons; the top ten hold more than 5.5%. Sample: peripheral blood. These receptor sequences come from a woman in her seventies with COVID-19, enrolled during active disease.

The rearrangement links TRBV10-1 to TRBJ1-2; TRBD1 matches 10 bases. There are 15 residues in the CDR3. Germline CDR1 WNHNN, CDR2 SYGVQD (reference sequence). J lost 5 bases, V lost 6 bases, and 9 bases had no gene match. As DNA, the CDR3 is TGCGCCAGCAGCCCCCAGGGGACAGGGGAATATGGCTACACCTTC. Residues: CASSPQGTGEYGYTF.

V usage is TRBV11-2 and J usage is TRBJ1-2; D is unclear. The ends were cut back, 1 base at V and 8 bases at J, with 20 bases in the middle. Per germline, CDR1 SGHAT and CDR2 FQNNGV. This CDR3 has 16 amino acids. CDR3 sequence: CASSLVTRRGFNGYTF. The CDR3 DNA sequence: TGTGCCAGCAGCTTAGTCACGAGAAGAGGATTCAACGGCTACACCTTC.

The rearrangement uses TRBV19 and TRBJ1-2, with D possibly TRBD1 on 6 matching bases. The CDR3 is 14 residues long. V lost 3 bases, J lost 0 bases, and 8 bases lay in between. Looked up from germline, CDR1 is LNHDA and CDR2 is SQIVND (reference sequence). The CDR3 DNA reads TGTGCCAGTAGTATCGGACAGTCTAACTATGGCTACACCTTC. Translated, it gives CASSIGQSNYGYTF.

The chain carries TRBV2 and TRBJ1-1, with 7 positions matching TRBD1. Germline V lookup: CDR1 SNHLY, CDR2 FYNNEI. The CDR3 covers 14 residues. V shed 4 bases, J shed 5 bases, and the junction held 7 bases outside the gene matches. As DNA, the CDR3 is TGTGCCAGCAGTGGACAGGGAGGTTATACTGAAGCTTTCTTT. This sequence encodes CASSGQGGYTEAFF.

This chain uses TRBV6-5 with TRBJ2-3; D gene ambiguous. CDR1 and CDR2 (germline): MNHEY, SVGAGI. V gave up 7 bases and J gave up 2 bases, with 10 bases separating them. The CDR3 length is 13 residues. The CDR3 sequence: CASTRVFTDTQYF. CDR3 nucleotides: TGTGCCAGCACCCGGGTCTTCACAGATACGCAGTATTTT.

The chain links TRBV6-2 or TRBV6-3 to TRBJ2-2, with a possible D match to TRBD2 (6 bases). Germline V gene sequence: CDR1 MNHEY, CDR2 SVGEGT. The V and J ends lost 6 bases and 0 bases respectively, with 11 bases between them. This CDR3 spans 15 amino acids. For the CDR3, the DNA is TGTGCCAGCAGCGGCGGGGCGACGAACACCGGGGAGCTGTTTTTT. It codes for CASSGGATNTGELFF.

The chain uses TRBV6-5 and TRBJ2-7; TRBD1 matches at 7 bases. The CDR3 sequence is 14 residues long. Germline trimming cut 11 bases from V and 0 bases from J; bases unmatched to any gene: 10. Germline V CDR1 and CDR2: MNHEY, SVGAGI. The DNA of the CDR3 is TGTGCCGCGGGCGAACAGGGGACCTCCTACGAGCAGTACTTC. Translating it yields CAAGEQGTSYEQYF.

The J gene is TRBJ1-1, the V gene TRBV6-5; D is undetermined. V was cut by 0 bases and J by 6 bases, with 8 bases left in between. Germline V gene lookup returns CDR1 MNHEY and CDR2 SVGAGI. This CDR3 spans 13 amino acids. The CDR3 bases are TGTGCCAGCAGTTACTCGCCGGGATCTGAAGCTTTCTTT. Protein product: CASSYSPGSEAFF.

The CDR3 DNA is TGTGCCTTGGGACAGGGGGCGTCCTACGAGCAGTACTTC. Protein product: CALGQGASYEQYF. The V gene is TRBV30, the J gene TRBJ2-7, with 12 bases identical to TRBD1. Germline CDR1 and CDR2: GTSNPN and SVGIG (reference sequence). Trimming at V came to 7 bases and at J to 1 base, leaving 2 bases not matched to a gene. The CDR3 runs 13 residues.

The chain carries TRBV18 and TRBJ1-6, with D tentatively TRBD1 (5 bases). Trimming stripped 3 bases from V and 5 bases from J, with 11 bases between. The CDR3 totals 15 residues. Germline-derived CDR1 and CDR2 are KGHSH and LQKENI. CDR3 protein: CASSPKQVNNSPLHF. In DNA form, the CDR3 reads TGTGCCAGCTCACCGAAACAGGTGAATAATTCACCCCTCCACTTT.